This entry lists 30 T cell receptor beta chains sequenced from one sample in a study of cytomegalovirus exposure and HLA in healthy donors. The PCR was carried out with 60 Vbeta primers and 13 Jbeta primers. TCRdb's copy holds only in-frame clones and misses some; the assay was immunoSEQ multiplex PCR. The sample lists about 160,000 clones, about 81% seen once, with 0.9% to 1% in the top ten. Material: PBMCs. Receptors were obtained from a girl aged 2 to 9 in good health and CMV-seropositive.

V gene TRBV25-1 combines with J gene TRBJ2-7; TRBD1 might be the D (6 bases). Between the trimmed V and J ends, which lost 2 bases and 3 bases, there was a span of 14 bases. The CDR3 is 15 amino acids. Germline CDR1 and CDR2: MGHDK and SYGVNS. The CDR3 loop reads CASSEPVTGHYEQYF. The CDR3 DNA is TGTGCCAGCAGTGAACCTGTGACAGGCCACTACGAGCAGTACTTC.

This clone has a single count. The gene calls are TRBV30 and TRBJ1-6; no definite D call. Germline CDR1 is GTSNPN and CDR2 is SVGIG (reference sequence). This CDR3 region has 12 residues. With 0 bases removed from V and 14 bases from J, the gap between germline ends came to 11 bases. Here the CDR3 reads CAWSVGVPSLHF. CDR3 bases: TGTGCCTGGAGTGTGGGAGTTCCCTCCCTCCACTTT. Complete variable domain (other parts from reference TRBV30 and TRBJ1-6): SQTIHQWPATLVQPVGSPLSLECTVEGTSNPNLYWYRQAAGRGLQLLFYSVGIGQISSEVPQNLSASRPQDRQFILSSKKLLLSDSGFYLCAWSVGVPSLHFGNGTRLTVT.

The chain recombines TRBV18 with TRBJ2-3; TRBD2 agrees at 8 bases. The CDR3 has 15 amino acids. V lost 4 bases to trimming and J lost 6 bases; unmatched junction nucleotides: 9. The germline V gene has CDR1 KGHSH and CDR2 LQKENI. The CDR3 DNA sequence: TGTGCCAGCTCACTCGACACGGGGGGGTCCGATACGCAGTATTTT. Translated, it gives CASSLDTGGSDTQYF.

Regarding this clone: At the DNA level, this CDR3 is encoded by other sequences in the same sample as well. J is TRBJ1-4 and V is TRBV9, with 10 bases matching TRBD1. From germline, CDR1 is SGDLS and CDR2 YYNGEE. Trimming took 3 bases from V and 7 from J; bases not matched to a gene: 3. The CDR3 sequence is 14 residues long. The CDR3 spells CASSAGQGGEKLFF. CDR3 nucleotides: TGTGCCAGCAGCGCTGGACAGGGGGGTGAAAAACTGTTTTTT.

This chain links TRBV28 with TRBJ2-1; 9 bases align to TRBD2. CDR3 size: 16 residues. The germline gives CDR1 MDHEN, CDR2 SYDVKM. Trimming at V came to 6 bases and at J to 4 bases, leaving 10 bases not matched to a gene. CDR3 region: CASSAPGTSRYNEQFF. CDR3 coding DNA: TGTGCCAGCAGCGCCCCCGGGACTAGCAGATACAATGAGCAGTTCTTC.

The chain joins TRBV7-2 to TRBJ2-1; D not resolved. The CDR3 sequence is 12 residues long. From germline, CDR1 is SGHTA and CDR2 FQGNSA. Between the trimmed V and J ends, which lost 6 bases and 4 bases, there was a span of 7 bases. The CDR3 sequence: CASRLSYNEQFF. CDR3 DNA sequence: TGTGCCAGCAGGTTATCTTACAATGAGCAGTTCTTC.

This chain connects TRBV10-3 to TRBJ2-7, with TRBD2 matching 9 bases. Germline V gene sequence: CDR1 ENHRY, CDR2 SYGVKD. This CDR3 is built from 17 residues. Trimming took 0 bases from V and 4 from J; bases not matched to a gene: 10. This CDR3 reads CAISESLLAGTLYEQYF. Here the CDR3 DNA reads TGTGCCATCAGTGAGTCATTGCTAGCGGGAACTCTATACGAGCAGTACTTC.

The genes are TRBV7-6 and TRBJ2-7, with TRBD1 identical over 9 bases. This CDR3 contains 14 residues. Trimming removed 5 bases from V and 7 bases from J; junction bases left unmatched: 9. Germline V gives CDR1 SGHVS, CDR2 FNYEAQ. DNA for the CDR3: TGTGCCAGCAGCCACACACAGGGGGCGGGGGAGCAGTACTTC. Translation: CASSHTQGAGEQYF.

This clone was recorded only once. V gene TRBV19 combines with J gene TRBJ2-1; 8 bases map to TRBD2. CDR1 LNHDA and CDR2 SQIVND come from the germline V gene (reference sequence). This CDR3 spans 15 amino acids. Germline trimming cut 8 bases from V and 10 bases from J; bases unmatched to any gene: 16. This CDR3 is CASRLGVSGMGEQFF. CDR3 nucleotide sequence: TGTGCCAGTCGACTGGGTGTTAGCGGGATGGGAGAGCAGTTCTTC.

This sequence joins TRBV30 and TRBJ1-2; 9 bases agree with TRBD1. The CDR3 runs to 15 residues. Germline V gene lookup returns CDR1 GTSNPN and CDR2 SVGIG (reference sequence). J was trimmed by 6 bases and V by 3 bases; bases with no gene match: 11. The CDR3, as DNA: TGTGCCTGGAGCCCATGGACAGGGGCATTTCATGGCTACACCTTC. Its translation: CAWSPWTGAFHGYTF.

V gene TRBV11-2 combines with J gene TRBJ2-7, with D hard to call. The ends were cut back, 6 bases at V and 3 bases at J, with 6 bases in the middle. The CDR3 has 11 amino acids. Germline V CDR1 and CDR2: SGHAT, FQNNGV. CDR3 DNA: TGTGCCAGCAGTGCTAGCTACGAGCAGTACTTC. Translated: CASSASYEQYF.

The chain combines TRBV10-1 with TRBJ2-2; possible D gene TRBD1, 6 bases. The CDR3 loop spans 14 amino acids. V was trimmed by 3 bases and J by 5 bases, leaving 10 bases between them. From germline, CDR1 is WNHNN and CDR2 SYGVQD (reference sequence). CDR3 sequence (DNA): TGCGCCAGCAGTGAACCGGGACAAACCGGGGAGCTGTTTTTT. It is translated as CASSEPGQTGELFF.

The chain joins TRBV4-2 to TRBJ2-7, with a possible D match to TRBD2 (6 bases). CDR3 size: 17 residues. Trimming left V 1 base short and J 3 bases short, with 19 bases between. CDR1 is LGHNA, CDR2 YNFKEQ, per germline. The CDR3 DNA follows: TGTGCCAGCAGCCAAGTGGGATCGGGACTTACCTTCTACGAGCAGTACTTC. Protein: CASSQVGSGLTFYEQYF.

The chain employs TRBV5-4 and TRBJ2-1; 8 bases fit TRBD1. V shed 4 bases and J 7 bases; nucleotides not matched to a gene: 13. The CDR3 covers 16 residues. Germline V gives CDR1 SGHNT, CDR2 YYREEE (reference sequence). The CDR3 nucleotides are TGTGCCAGCAGCACCCCACGGGACAGGCAAACTAATGAGCAGTTCTTC. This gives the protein CASSTPRDRQTNEQFF.

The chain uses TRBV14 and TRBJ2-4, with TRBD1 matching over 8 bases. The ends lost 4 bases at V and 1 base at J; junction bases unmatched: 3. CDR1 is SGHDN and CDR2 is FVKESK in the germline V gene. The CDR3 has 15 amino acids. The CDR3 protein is CASSPQGAAKNIQYF. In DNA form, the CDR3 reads TGTGCCAGCAGCCCCCAGGGGGCGGCCAAAAACATTCAGTACTTC.

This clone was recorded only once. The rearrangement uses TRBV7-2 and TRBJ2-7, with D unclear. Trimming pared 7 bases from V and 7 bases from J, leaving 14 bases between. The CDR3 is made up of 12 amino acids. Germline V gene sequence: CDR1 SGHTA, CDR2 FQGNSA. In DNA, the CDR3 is TGTGCCAGCACCTATCAATCTTGGGAGCAGTACTTC. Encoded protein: CASTYQSWEQYF.

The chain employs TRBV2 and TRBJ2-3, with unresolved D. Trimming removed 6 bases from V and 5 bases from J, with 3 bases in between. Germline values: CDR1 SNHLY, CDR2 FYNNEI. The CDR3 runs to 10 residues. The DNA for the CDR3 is TGTGCCAGCAGCCTAGATACGCAGTATTTT. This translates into CASSLDTQYF.

This CDR3 reads CASSIGRREETQYF. The DNA for the CDR3 is TGTGCCAGTAGTATAGGACGCAGGGAAGAGACCCAGTACTTC. This chain uses TRBV19 with TRBJ2-5; D possibly corresponds to TRBD1 (5 bases). The V gene's germline CDR1 is LNHDA and CDR2 SQIVND (reference sequence). The CDR3 has 14 residues. Trimming took 1 base from V and 3 from J, leaving 9 bases between them. Full variable domain (outside the CDR3, taken from reference TRBV19 and TRBJ2-5): DGGITQSPKYLFRKEGQNVTLSCEQNLNHDAMYWYRQDPGQGLRLIYYSQIVNDFQKGDIAEGYSVSREKKESFPLTVTSAQKNPTAFYLCASSIGRREETQYFGPGTRLLVL.

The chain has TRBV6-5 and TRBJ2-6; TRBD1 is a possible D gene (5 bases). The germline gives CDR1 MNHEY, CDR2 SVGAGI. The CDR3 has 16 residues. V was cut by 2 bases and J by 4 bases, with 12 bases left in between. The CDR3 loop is CASSYRGRSGANVLTF. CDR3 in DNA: TGTGCCAGCAGTTACAGGGGTCGGTCCGGGGCCAACGTCCTGACTTTC.

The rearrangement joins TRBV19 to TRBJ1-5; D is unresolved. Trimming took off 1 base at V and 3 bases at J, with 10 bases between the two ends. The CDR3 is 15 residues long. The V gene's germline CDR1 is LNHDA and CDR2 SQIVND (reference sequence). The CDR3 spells CASSIASGSNQPQHF. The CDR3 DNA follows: TGTGCCAGTAGTATAGCTTCGGGGTCCAATCAGCCCCAGCATTTT.

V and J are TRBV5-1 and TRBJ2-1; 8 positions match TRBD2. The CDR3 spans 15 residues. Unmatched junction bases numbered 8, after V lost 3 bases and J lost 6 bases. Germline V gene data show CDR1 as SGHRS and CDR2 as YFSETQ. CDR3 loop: CASSSKRERINEQFF. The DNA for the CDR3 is TGCGCCAGCAGCTCGAAGCGGGAGAGAATCAATGAGCAGTTCTTC.

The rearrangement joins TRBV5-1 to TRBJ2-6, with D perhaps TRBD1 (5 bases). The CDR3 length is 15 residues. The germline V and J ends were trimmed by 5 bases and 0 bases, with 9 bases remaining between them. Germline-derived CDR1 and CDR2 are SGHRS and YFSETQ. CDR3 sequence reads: CASSLDSSGANVLTF. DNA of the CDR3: TGCGCCAGCAGTCTAGACAGCTCTGGGGCCAACGTCCTGACTTTC.

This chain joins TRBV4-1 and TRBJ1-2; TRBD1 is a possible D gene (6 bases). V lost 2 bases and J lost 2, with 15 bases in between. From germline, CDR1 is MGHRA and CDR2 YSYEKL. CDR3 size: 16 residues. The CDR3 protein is CASSQTPGHRNYGYTF. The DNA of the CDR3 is TGCGCCAGCAGCCAAACACCGGGACATAGGAACTATGGCTACACCTTC.

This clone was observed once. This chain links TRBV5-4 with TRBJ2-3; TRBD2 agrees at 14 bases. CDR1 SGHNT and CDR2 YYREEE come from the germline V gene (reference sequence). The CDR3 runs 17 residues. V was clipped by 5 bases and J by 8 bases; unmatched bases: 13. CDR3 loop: CASSSGTSGRSPFTQYF. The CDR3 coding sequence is TGTGCCAGCAGTTCCGGGACTAGCGGGAGATCACCATTTACGCAGTATTTT.

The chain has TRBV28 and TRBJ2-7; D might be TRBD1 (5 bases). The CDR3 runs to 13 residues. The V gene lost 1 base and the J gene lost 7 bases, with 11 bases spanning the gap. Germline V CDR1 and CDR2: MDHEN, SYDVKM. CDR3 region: CASSLSRQGEQYF. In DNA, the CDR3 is TGTGCCAGCAGTTTATCGCGGCAGGGAGAGCAGTACTTC.

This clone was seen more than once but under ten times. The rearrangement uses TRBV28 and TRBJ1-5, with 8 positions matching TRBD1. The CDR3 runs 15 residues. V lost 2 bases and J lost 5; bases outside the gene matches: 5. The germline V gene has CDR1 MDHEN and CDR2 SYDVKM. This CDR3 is CASSLRAGGDQPQHF. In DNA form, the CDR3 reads TGTGCCAGCAGTTTACGGGCAGGGGGCGATCAGCCCCAGCATTTT.

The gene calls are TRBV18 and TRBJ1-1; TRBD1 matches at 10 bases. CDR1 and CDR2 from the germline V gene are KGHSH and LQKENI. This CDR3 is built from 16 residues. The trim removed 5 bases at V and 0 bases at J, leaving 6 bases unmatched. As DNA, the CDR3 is TGTGCCAGCTCATCTGACAGGGGGCGGTTGAACACTGAAGCTTTCTTT. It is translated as CASSSDRGRLNTEAFF. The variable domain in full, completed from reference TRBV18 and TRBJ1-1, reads NAGVMQNPRHLVRRRGQEARLRCSPMKGHSHVYWYRQLPEEGLKFMVYLQKENIIDESGMPKERFSAEFPKEGPSILRIQQVVRGDSAAYFCASSSDRGRLNTEAFFGQGTRLTVV.

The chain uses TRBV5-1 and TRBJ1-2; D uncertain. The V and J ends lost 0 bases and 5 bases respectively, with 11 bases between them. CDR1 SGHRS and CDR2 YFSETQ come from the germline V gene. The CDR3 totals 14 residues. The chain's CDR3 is CASSLDPRDYGYTF. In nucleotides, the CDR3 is TGCGCCAGCAGCTTGGACCCCCGGGATTATGGCTACACCTTC.

CDR3 region: CASSLVGGRRYEQYF. The CDR3 DNA follows: TGTGCCAGCAGCTTAGTCGGCGGGAGAAGGTACGAGCAGTACTTC. The V gene is TRBV11-2, the J gene TRBJ2-7, with TRBD2 matching 7 bases. V shed 1 base and J 4 bases; nucleotides not matched to a gene: 7. The CDR3 is 15 residues long. Looked up from germline, CDR1 is SGHAT and CDR2 is FQNNGV.

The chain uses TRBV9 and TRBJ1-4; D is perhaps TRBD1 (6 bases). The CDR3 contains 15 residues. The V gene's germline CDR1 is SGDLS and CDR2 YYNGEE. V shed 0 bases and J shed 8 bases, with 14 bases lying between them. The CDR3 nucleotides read TGTGCCAGCAGCGTAGACTGGGGGCTGGGGGAAAAACTGTTTTTT. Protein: CASSVDWGLGEKLFF.